This T cell receptor (beta chain) was documented in a study of blood T cell repertoires in COVID-19. Study-level information: PBMCs, B-cell-depleted T cells, or T cells were the source of the cDNA or gDNA that made up the material.

Only one count was recorded for this clone. Measured with immunoSEQ multiplex PCR; TCRdb has only the in-frame clones, and not every one. The sample contains 200,000 to 250,000 clones, around 87% of which appear only once. The germline V gene encodes CDR1 SGHTA and CDR2 FQGNSA. CDR3 size: 15 residues. Trimming cost V 4 bases and J 0 bases, with 10 bases left between them. The V call is TRBV7-2, the J call TRBJ2-1, with TRBD1 as a possible D gene (6 bases). This sequence originates from a woman in her forties or fifties with COVID-19, enrolled during active disease. Input material: peripheral blood. CDR3 in DNA: TGTGCCAGCAGCTCCGGGACACCCTCCTACAATGAGCAGTTCTTC. This gives the protein CASSSGTPSYNEQFF.